One and the same sample provided the 2 T cell receptor beta chains below, sequenced in a study of blood T cell repertoires in COVID-19. Measured with immunoSEQ multiplex PCR; TCRdb has only the in-frame clones, and not every one. The sample lists 59,000 or so clones, over 80% occurring once. Sequenced: peripheral blood. These receptors came from a human donor in a cohort sampled during active COVID-19.

This clone has just a few counts. The genes are TRBV5-1 and TRBJ1-6; tentative D call: TRBD1 (5 bases). The V end was cut by 0 bases, the J end by 5 bases, with 12 bases between. This CDR3 region has 16 residues. CDR1 SGHRS and CDR2 YFSETQ come from the germline V gene. Here the CDR3 reads CASSLVQGSDNSPLHF. CDR3 nucleotides: TGCGCCAGCAGCTTGGTGCAGGGCAGCGATAATTCACCCCTCCACTTT.

The chain carries TRBV15 and TRBJ2-5, with a possible D match to TRBD1 (6 bases). V lost 1 base to trimming and J lost 0 bases, with 18 bases between them. In germline, CDR1 is LNHNV, CDR2 YYDKDF (reference sequence). The CDR3 sequence is 18 residues long. As DNA, the CDR3 is TGTGCCACCAGCAGAGTTGAGGGGCAGGGGTGGGACCAAGAGACCCAGTACTTC. It codes for CATSRVEGQGWDQETQYF.